What follows are 25 T cell receptor beta chains derived from one specimen sequenced in a study of beta chain features in type 1 diabetes. The antigens for these receptors are not known. Expressed TCRB transcripts were sequenced because the isolated RNA had all been reverse transcribed beforehand. The repertoire was sequenced with immunoSEQ multiplex PCR; TCRdb's copy has only in-frame clones and lacks some. Among a few hundred thousand clones listed, 13% were seen once. General study results and limits: Shorter TCRB CDR3s, moderately but significantly so, marked every one of the four CD4+ subsets in Type 1 diabetes patients.

Source material: naive CD4+ T cells from blood. These receptor sequences come from a woman aged 18 to 35 with type 1 diabetes.

The chain couples TRBV7-2 to TRBJ2-2, with D possibly being TRBD2 (6 bases). CDR3 size: 17 residues. Germline V lookup: CDR1 SGHTA, CDR2 FQGNSA. V gave up 4 bases and J gave up 5 bases, with 20 bases separating them. The CDR3 DNA follows: TGTGCCAGCAGCTCCGTTAGCGGTGCCGGGACTACCGGGGAGCTGTTTTTT. It encodes CASSSVSGAGTTGELFF. Full variable domain (remainder filled in from reference TRBV7-2 and TRBJ2-2): GAGVSQSPSNKVTEKGKDVELRCDPISGHTALYWYRQSLGQGLEFLIYFQGNSAPDKSGLPSDRFSAERTGGSVSTLTIQRTQQEDSAVYLCASSSVSGAGTTGELFFGEGSRLTVL.

This clone turned up a few times. The chain joins TRBV5-4 to TRBJ1-5, with 7 bases fitting TRBD1. CDR3 length: 14 residues. The V gene end was trimmed by 3 bases and the J gene end by 5 bases; junction bases not matched to a gene: 5. Looked up from germline, CDR1 is SGHNT and CDR2 is YYREEE (reference sequence). This chain's CDR3 is CASSSRGVDQPQHF. CDR3 bases: TGTGCCAGCAGCTCCAGGGGGGTTGATCAGCCCCAGCATTTT.

This clone was observed a few times. This rearrangement joins TRBV7-9 to TRBJ2-3; 9 positions agree with TRBD2. Trimming cost V 3 bases and J 2 bases; bases outside gene matches: 6. Germline CDR1 SEHNR, CDR2 FQNEAQ (reference sequence). The CDR3 has 16 residues. The CDR3 coding sequence is TGTGCCAGCAGCTTTGGGGCGGGAGGGGTCACAGATACGCAGTATTTT. It codes for CASSFGAGGVTDTQYF.

Concerning this clone itself: The same CDR3 also results from other DNA sequences found in this sample. The V and J genes are TRBV9 and TRBJ2-1; 10 nucleotides match TRBD2. The CDR3 extends over 15 amino acids. V shed 0 bases, J shed 4 bases, and the junction held 1 base outside the gene matches. From germline, CDR1 is SGDLS and CDR2 YYNGEE. CDR3 loop: CASSVGTSGYNEQFF. CDR3 DNA sequence: TGTGCCAGCAGCGTAGGGACTAGCGGATACAATGAGCAGTTCTTC.

Written as DNA, the CDR3 is TGTGCCAGCTCACCACCGAGCTTACGAGGGAAGGACGGAAAACTGTTTTTT. Encoded protein: CASSPPSLRGKDGKLFF. V is TRBV18 and J is TRBJ1-4; no clear D gene. V lost 0 bases, J lost 10 bases, and 21 bases lay in between. Germline CDR1 KGHSH, CDR2 LQKENI. The CDR3 sequence is 17 residues long.

This clone was found a few times. The chain employs TRBV29-1 and TRBJ2-5; TRBD2 matches at 8 bases. The CDR3 consists of 12 residues. Germline V gives CDR1 SQVTM, CDR2 ANQGSEA. Germline trimming cut 5 bases from V and 2 bases from J; bases unmatched to any gene: 1. The CDR3 region has the DNA TGCAGCGTTCGACTAGCGCAAGAGACCCAGTACTTC. It specifies CSVRLAQETQYF.

V is TRBV5-1 and J is TRBJ2-1, with 10 bases identical to TRBD2. Germline V lookup: CDR1 SGHRS, CDR2 YFSETQ. Losses at the gene ends were 0 bases for V and 8 bases for J; bases not matched to a gene: 8. This CDR3 comprises 16 residues. CDR3 nucleotide sequence: TGCGCCAGCAGCTTGGCGGCTAGCGGGAGCATCGATGAGCAGTTCTTC. Translation gives CASSLAASGSIDEQFF.

This clone turned up a few times. In DNA form, the CDR3 reads TGTGCCAGCAGTCGGATCGGCGGGAGTAGGTCCTACAATGAGCAGTTCTTC. It encodes CASSRIGGSRSYNEQFF. The chain carries TRBV7-2 and TRBJ2-1, with 7 bases aligning to TRBD2. This CDR3 is 17 amino acids long. The ends lost 6 bases at V and 1 base at J; junction bases unmatched: 12. Germline V gene sequence: CDR1 SGHTA, CDR2 FQGNSA. The whole variable domain, remainder taken from reference TRBV7-2 and TRBJ2-1, is GAGVSQSPSNKVTEKGKDVELRCDPISGHTALYWYRQSLGQGLEFLIYFQGNSAPDKSGLPSDRFSAERTGGSVSTLTIQRTQQEDSAVYLCASSRIGGSRSYNEQFFGPGTRLTVL.

The V and J genes are TRBV10-3 and TRBJ2-2; D is ambiguous. CDR3 length equals 15 residues. Germline V gene lookup returns CDR1 ENHRY and CDR2 SYGVKD. With 3 bases removed from V and 0 bases from J, the gap between germline ends came to 8 bases. CDR3 bases: TGTGCCATCAGTGACACTCTTTCGAACACCGGGGAGCTGTTTTTT. This codes for CAISDTLSNTGELFF.

The rearrangement links TRBV5-1 to TRBJ2-7, with 7 bases matching TRBD1. In germline, CDR1 is SGHRS, CDR2 YFSETQ. V trimming: 4 bases; J trimming: 3 bases; junction bases outside the gene matches: 7. This CDR3 comprises 14 residues. The CDR3 loop is CASSRQGESYEQYF. DNA of the CDR3: TGCGCCAGCAGCCGACAGGGAGAGAGCTACGAGCAGTACTTC.

This rearrangement joins TRBV7-2 to TRBJ1-4; maybe TRBD1 (6 bases). The CDR3 contains 19 residues. V was pared by 1 base and J by 0 bases, with 18 bases between. Germline values: CDR1 SGHTA, CDR2 FQGNSA. CDR3 bases: TGTGCCAGCAGCTTAGGGGCGGCAGGGGCCCGTGCAACTAATGAAAAACTGTTTTTT. Residues: CASSLGAAGARATNEKLFF. Complete variable domain (other parts from reference TRBV7-2 and TRBJ1-4): GAGVSQSPSNKVTEKGKDVELRCDPISGHTALYWYRQSLGQGLEFLIYFQGNSAPDKSGLPSDRFSAERTGGSVSTLTIQRTQQEDSAVYLCASSLGAAGARATNEKLFFGSGTQLSVL.

The genes are TRBV27 and TRBJ1-2; D unresolved. V was trimmed by 5 bases and J by 0 bases, leaving 16 bases between them. The germline gives CDR1 MNHEY, CDR2 SMNVEV (reference sequence). The CDR3 runs to 16 residues. The chain's CDR3 is CASSMRIQEANYGYTF. For the CDR3, the DNA is TGTGCCAGCAGTATGAGAATCCAGGAGGCTAACTATGGCTACACCTTC.

This clone was counted a few times. The chain carries TRBV6-6 and TRBJ1-5, with TRBD1 matching over 12 bases. J lost 3 bases, V lost 2 bases, and 2 bases had no gene match. CDR3 length equals 16 residues. Germline V lookup: CDR1 MNHNY, CDR2 SVGAGI (reference sequence). The DNA for the CDR3 is TGTGCCAGCAGTTACCGGGGACAGGGGGCCAATCAGCCCCAGCATTTT. Protein: CASSYRGQGANQPQHF.

CDR3 DNA: TGTGCCAGCAGTGAAAGAGGTAGCGGGAGGGCCTTCGACGAGCAGTACGTC. Encoded protein: CASSERGSGRAFDEQYV. The genes are TRBV2 and TRBJ2-7, with 11 bases identical to TRBD2. The CDR3 runs 17 residues. Germline V gene data show CDR1 as SNHLY and CDR2 as FYNNEI. The junction had 11 bases not matched to a gene; V was cut back by 2 bases and J by 5 bases.

This clone was counted only a few times. This rearrangement joins TRBV28 to TRBJ2-3, with 9 bases fitting TRBD2. Germline trimming cut 7 bases from V and 6 bases from J; bases unmatched to any gene: 2. Per germline, CDR1 MDHEN and CDR2 SYDVKM. CDR3 length: 12 residues. Here the CDR3 reads CASIAGADTQYF. The CDR3 DNA sequence: TGTGCCAGCATAGCGGGAGCGGATACGCAGTATTTT.

V usage is TRBV6-6 and J usage is TRBJ2-7; 7 nucleotides match TRBD1. Germline V gives CDR1 MNHNY, CDR2 SVGAGI (reference sequence). Trimming cost V 2 bases and J 2 bases; bases outside gene matches: 9. The CDR3 has 16 residues. CDR3 in amino acids: CASSYARDSLTYEQYV. The CDR3 region has the DNA TGTGCCAGCAGTTACGCCCGGGACAGCCTGACCTACGAGCAGTACGTC.

This clone was seen a handful of times. The rearrangement links TRBV18 to TRBJ2-5, with 7 bases aligning to TRBD2. CDR3 size: 17 residues. The V gene's germline CDR1 is KGHSH and CDR2 LQKENI. V trimming: 9 bases; J trimming: 1 base; junction bases outside the gene matches: 17. CDR3 sequence reads: CASSDRGASGFQETQYF. The CDR3 DNA reads as TGTGCCAGTTCCGACCGAGGGGCTAGCGGCTTCCAAGAGACCCAGTACTTC.

This clone was picked up a small number of times. V gene TRBV5-1 combines with J gene TRBJ2-1, with 10 bases aligning to TRBD2. The germline gives CDR1 SGHRS, CDR2 YFSETQ. The CDR3 covers 16 residues. After removal of 1 base from V and 6 bases from J, the junction contained 7 bases not matched to a gene. The CDR3, as DNA: TGCGCCAGCAGCTTGCAGGCACTAGCGGGGTTCAATGAGCAGTTCTTC. Protein: CASSLQALAGFNEQFF. The full variable domain, its missing parts supplied by reference TRBV5-1 and TRBJ2-1, is KAGVTQTPRYLIKTRGQQVTLSCSPISGHRSVSWYQQTPGQGLQFLFEYFSETQRNKGNFPGRFSGRQFSNSRSEMNVSTLELGDSALYLCASSLQALAGFNEQFFGPGTRLTVL.

This sequence joins TRBV25-1 and TRBJ2-3; 9 bases fit TRBD2. V was clipped by 6 bases and J by 3 bases; unmatched bases: 4. In germline, CDR1 is MGHDK, CDR2 SYGVNS. The CDR3 runs 14 residues. In DNA form, the CDR3 reads TGTGCCAGCAGGTCTAGCGGGACGACAGATACGCAGTATTTT. This encodes CASRSSGTTDTQYF.

This clone was counted only a few times. The rearrangement joins TRBV20-1 to TRBJ1-1, with a weak D call TRBD1 (6 bases). Germline CDR1 is DFQATT and CDR2 is SNEGSKA (reference sequence). The length of the CDR3 is 11 residues. Deletions cut 3 bases from V and 10 bases from J, with 12 bases between. The CDR3 DNA follows: TGCAGTGCTAGTACAGGGTTAATAGCTTTCTTT. This encodes CSASTGLIAFF.

The V gene is TRBV27, the J gene TRBJ2-3; 9 bases fit TRBD1. The CDR3 contains 15 residues. The junction had 5 bases not matched to a gene; V was cut back by 5 bases and J by 2 bases. CDR1 and CDR2 from the germline V gene are MNHEY and SMNVEV (reference sequence). This chain's CDR3 is CASSHGQGSTDTQYF. The CDR3 DNA reads TGTGCCAGCAGTCACGGACAGGGGTCCACAGATACGCAGTATTTT.

The V and J genes are TRBV7-9 and TRBJ2-1; TRBD2 agrees at 7 bases. After removal of 4 bases from V and 4 bases from J, the junction contained 13 bases not matched to a gene. CDR3 length equals 17 residues. The V gene's germline CDR1 is SEHNR and CDR2 FQNEAQ (reference sequence). The CDR3 loop reads CASSSPFERGRYNEQFF. The CDR3, as DNA: TGTGCCAGCAGCTCTCCCTTTGAGCGGGGTCGGTACAATGAGCAGTTCTTC. Combining the CDR3 with reference TRBV7-9 and TRBJ2-1 gives the whole variable domain DTGVSQNPRHKITKRGQNVTFRCDPISEHNRLYWYRQTLGQGPEFLTYFQNEAQLEKSRLLSDRFSAERPKGSFSTLEIQRTEQGDSAMYLCASSSPFERGRYNEQFFGPGTRLTVL.

The chain uses TRBV4-3 and TRBJ2-2, with 9 bases lining up with TRBD2. The J segment lost 6 bases and the V segment lost 4 bases, leaving 9 bases of the junction unmatched. Germline V gene lookup returns CDR1 LGHNA and CDR2 YSLEER. The CDR3 extends over 16 amino acids. The CDR3 spells CASSPSGSGSAGELFF. Written as DNA, the CDR3 is TGCGCCAGCAGCCCTAGTGGTAGCGGGAGCGCCGGGGAGCTGTTTTTT.

This chain uses TRBV29-1 with TRBJ1-2, with D hard to call. Trimming left V 0 bases short and J 0 bases short, with 5 bases between. CDR1 and CDR2 (germline): SQVTM, ANQGSEA. This CDR3 contains 13 residues. CDR3: CSVEDQSNYGYTF. In DNA form, the CDR3 reads TGCAGCGTTGAAGATCAGTCTAACTATGGCTACACCTTC.

The gene calls are TRBV28 and TRBJ2-7, with 12 bases that match TRBD2. The CDR3 is 17 amino acids. The junction had 14 bases not matched to a gene; V was cut back by 4 bases and J by 7 bases. Germline V gene data show CDR1 as MDHEN and CDR2 as SYDVKM. CDR3 loop: CASSSHPPSGRAGEQYF. The CDR3 coding sequence is TGTGCCAGCAGTTCCCACCCCCCTAGCGGGAGGGCCGGGGAGCAGTACTTC. Supplemented by reference TRBV28 and TRBJ2-7, the full variable domain reads DVKVTQSSRYLVKRTGEKVFLECVQDMDHENMFWYRQDPGLGLRLIYFSYDVKMKEKGDIPEGYSVSREKKERFSLILESASTNQTSMYLCASSSHPPSGRAGEQYFGPGTRLTVT.